This TCR beta chain derives from a study of radiation and T cells in renal cell carcinoma. Time point described: blood 4 weeks post-SBRT, at nephrectomy. Treatment reported: 15 Gy SBRT to primary tumor, nephrectomy 4 weeks later. The assay was immunoSEQ multiplex PCR, and TCRdb's table has in-frame clones only and misses some. The sample lists some 81,000 clones; approximately 90% were seen once. There are 16 residues in the CDR3. Germline values: CDR1 MRHNA, CDR2 SNTAGT. V gave up 6 bases and J gave up 2 bases; unmatched junction bases: 5. Sequences were derived from blood, sampled from a patient whose treatment included radiotherapy and nephrectomy. The sequence was collected from a woman aged 70-85 years with renal cell carcinoma. The rearrangement uses TRBV6-4 and TRBJ2-3; 13 nucleotides line up with TRBD2. CDR3 in DNA: TGTGCCAGCAGACGGACTAGCGGGGGTGTCACAGATACGCAGTATTTT. It yields the protein CASRRTSGGVTDTQYF.